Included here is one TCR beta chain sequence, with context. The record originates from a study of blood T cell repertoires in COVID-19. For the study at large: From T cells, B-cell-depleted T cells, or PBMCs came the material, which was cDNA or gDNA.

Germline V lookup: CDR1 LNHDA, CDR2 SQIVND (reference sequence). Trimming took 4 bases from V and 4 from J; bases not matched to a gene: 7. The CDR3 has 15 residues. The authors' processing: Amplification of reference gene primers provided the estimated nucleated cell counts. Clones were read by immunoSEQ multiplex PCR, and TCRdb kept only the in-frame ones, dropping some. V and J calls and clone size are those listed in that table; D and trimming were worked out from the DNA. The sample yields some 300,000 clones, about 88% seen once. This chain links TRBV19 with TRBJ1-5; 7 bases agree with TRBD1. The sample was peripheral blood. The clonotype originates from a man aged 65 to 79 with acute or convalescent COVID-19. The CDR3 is CASSKTGAPNQPQHF. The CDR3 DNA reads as TGTGCCAGTAGTAAAACAGGGGCCCCAAATCAGCCCCAGCATTTT.